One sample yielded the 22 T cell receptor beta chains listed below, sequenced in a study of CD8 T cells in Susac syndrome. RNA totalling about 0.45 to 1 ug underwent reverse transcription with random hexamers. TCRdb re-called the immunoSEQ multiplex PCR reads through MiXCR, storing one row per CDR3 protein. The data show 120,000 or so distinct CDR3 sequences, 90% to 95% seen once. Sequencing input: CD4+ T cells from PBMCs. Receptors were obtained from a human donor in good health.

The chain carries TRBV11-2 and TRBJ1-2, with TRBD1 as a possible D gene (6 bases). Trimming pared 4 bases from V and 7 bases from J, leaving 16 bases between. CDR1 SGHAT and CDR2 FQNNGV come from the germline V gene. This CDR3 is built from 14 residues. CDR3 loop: CASSSTNREGGYTF. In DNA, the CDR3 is TGTGCCAGCAGCTCGACTAACAGGGAAGGTGGCTACACCTTC.

In DNA form, the CDR3 reads TGTGCCAGCAGTGACCCCGGACAGGCCAAAGGGTACGAGCAGTACTTC. Translation: CASSDPGQAKGYEQYF. This chain uses TRBV6-1 with TRBJ2-7, with 7 positions matching TRBD1. The CDR3 is 16 residues long. V was clipped by 3 bases and J by 4 bases; unmatched bases: 12. Germline values: CDR1 MNHNS, CDR2 SASEGT.

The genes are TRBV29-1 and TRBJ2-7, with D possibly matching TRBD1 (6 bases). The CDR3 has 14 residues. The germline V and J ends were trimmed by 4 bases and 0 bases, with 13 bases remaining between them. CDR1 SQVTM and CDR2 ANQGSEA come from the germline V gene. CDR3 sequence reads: CSVARRQDSYEQYF. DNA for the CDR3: TGCAGCGTTGCCCGGCGACAGGACTCCTACGAGCAGTACTTC.

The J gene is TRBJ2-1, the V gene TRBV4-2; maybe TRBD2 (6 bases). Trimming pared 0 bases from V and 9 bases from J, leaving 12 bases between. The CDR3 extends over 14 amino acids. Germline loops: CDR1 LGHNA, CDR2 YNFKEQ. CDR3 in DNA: TGTGCCAGCAGCCAAGAGATCGTGGGAGGTGAGCAGTTCTTC. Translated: CASSQEIVGGEQFF.

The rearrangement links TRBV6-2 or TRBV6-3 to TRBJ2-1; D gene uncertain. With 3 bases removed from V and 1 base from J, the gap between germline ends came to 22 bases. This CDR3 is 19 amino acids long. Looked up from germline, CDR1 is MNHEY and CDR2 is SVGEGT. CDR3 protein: CASSYPRSGGGQSYNEQFF. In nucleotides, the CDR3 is TGTGCCAGCAGTTATCCCCGGTCCGGCGGCGGCCAATCCTACAATGAGCAGTTCTTC.

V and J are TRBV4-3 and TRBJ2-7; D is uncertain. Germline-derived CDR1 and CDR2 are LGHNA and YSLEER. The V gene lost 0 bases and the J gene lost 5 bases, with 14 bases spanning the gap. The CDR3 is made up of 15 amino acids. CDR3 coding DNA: TGCGCCAGCAGCCAAGATCAAGGCTCCAATAACGAGCAGTACTTC. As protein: CASSQDQGSNNEQYF.

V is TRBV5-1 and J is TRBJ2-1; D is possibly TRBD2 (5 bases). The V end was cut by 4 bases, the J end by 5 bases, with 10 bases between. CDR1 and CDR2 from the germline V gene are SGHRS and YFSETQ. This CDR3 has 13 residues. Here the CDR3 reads CASSGGRNNEQFF. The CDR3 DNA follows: TGCGCCAGCAGCGGCGGGCGTAACAATGAGCAGTTCTTC.

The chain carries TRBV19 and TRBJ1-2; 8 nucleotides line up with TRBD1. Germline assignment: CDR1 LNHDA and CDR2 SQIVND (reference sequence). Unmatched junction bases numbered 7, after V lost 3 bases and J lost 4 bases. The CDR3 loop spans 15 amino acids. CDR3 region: CASSITAGGSYGYTF. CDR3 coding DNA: TGTGCCAGTAGTATCACGGCAGGGGGCTCCTATGGCTACACCTTC.

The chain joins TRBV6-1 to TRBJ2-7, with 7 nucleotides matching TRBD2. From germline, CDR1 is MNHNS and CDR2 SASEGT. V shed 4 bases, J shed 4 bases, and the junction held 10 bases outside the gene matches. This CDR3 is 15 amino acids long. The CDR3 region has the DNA TGTGCCAGCAGTGGCCAAGGGAGCGGGATGTACGAGCAGTACTTC. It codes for CASSGQGSGMYEQYF.

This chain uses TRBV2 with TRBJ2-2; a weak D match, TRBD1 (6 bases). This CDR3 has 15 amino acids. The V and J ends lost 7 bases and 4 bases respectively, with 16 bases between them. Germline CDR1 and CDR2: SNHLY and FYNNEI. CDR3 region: CASTKGQPLTGELFF. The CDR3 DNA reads TGTGCCAGCACCAAAGGACAGCCTCTCACCGGGGAGCTGTTTTTT. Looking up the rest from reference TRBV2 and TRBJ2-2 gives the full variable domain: EPEVTQTPSHQVTQMGQEVILRCVPISNHLYFYWYRQILGQKVEFLVSFYNNEISEKSEIFDDQFSVERPDGSNFTLKIRSTKLEDSAMYFCASTKGQPLTGELFFGEGSRLTVL.

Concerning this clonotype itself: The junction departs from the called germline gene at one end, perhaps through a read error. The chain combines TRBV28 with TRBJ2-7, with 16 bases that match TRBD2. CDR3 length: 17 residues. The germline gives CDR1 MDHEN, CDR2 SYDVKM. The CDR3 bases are TGCGCCAGCAGTACGGGACTAGCGGGAGGGGGGAGCAACGAGCAGTACTTC. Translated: CASSTGLAGGGSNEQYF.

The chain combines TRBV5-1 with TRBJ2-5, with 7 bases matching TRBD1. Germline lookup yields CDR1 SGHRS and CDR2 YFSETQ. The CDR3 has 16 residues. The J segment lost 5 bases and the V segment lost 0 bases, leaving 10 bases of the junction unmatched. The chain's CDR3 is CASSLATGTVSETQYF. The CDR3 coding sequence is TGCGCCAGCAGCTTGGCCACTGGGACAGTGTCGGAGACCCAGTACTTC.

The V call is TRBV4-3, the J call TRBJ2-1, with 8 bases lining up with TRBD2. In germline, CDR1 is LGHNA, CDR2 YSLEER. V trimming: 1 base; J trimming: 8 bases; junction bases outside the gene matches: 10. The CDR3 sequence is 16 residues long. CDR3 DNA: TGCGCCAGCAGCCAAGGGGGAGGACGGCGGGAGGATGAGCAGTTCTTC. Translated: CASSQGGGRREDEQFF.

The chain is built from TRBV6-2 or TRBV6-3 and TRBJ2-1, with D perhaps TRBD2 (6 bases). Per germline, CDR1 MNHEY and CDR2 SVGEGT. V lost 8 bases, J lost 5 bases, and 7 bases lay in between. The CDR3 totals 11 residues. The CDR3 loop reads CASGRNNEQFF. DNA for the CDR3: TGTGCCAGCGGGAGGAACAATGAGCAGTTCTTC.

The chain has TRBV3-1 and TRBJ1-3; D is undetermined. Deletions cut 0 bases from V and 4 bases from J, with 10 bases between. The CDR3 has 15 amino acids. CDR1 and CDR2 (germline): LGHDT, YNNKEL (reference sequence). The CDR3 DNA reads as TGTGCCAGCAGCCAAGATGTGGCGGGGGGAAACACCATATATTTT. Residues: CASSQDVAGGNTIYF.

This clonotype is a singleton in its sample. Here the CDR3 reads CASRAGGTLLFTDTQYF. CDR3 coding DNA: TGTGCCAGCAGGGCCGGTGGGACCCTTTTGTTCACAGATACGCAGTATTTT. This chain connects TRBV7-8 to TRBJ2-3; D tentatively reads TRBD1 or TRBD2 (5 bases each). V was shortened by 6 bases and J by 2 bases, with 21 bases between the two germline ends. Germline V gives CDR1 SGHVS, CDR2 FQNEAQ. The CDR3 totals 17 residues.

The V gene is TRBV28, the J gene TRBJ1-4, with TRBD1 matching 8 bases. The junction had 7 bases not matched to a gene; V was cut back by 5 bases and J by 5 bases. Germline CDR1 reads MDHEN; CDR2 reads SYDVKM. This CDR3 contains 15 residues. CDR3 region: CASSLIRGHNEKLFF. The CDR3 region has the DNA TGTGCCAGCAGTCTAATCAGGGGGCACAATGAAAAACTGTTTTTT.

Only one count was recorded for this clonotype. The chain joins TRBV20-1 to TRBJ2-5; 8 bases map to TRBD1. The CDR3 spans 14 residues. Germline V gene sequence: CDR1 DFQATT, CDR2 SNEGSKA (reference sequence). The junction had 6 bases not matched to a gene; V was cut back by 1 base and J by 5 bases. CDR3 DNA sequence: TGCAGTGCTAGAGGGGACAGGTCAGGGGAGACCCAGTACTTC. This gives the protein CSARGDRSGETQYF.

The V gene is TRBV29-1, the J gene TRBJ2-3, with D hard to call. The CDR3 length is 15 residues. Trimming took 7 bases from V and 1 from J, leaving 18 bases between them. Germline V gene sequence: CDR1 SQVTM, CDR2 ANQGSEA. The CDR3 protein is CSDPPHPARTDTQYF. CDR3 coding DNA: TGCAGCGACCCACCGCACCCGGCGCGCACAGATACGCAGTATTTT.

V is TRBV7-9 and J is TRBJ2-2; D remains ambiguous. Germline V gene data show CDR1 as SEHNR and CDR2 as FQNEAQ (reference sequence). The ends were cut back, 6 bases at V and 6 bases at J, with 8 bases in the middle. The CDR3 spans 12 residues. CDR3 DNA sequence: TGTGCCAGCAGGGTTGATGCCGGGGAGCTGTTTTTT. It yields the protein CASRVDAGELFF.

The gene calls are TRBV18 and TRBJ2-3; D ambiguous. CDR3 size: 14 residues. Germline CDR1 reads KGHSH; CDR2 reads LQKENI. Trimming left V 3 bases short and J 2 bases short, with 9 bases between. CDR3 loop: CASSPGINTDTQYF. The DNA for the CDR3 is TGTGCCAGCTCACCTGGGATAAACACAGATACGCAGTATTTT.

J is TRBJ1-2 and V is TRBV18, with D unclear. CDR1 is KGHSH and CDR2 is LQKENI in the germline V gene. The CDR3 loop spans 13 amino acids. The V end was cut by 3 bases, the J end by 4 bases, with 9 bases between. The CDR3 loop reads CASSPADGYGYTF. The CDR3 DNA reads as TGTGCCAGCTCACCCGCGGACGGCTATGGCTACACCTTC.